What follows are 18 T cell receptor beta chains derived from one specimen sequenced in a study of T cells in Graves' hyperthyroidism and ophthalmopathy (dated by TCRdb to about 2019). Libraries were made using multiplex PCR. Sequenced on an Illumina HiSeq 2000. TCR beta CDR3 regions were amplified from RNA transcripts. A first-round RT-PCR of the TCR CDR3 used the HTBI primer set with the Qiagen OneStep RT-PCR kit. In TCRdb, the public reads were trimmed at Q25 with fastp and aligned with MiXCR, with productive beta chains retained. Identical CDR3 protein sequences are pooled into one entry, listed with their most common genes and DNA. The sample table records approximately 600,000 distinct CDR3 sequences; 20% of these occur just once. 30% to 40% of the sample is taken by the ten largest. Material for sequencing was blood. All receptors come from a man aged 25 to 40 with Graves' ophthalmopathy.

This clonotype was observed a few times. The genes are TRBV7-9 and TRBJ1-5, with D unresolved. Trimming left V 7 bases short and J 0 bases short, with 7 bases between. This CDR3 is 13 amino acids long. Looked up from germline, CDR1 is SEHNR and CDR2 is FQNEAQ (reference sequence). The DNA of the CDR3 is TGTGCCAGCAAGCCTCTTAGCAATCAGCCCCAGCATTTT. It yields the protein CASKPLSNQPQHF.

This chain links TRBV15 with TRBJ2-1; weak D call: TRBD2 (7 bases). CDR1 and CDR2 (germline): LNHNV, YYDKDF (reference sequence). The CDR3 sequence is 19 residues long. The ends were cut back, 3 bases at V and 7 bases at J, with 28 bases in the middle. The CDR3 reads CATSRGASSVRHGGNEQFF. CDR3 in DNA: TGTGCCACCAGCAGGGGGGCTAGCAGCGTAAGGCACGGGGGGAATGAGCAGTTCTTC. Together with reference TRBV15 and TRBJ2-1, the CDR3 gives the full variable domain: DAMVIQNPRYQVTQFGKPVTLSCSQTLNHNVMYWYQQKSSQAPKLLFHYYDKDFNNEADTPDNFQSRRPNTSFCFLDIRSPGLGDTAMYLCATSRGASSVRHGGNEQFFGPGTRLTVL.

This clonotype occurred a few times. The rearrangement joins TRBV20-1 to TRBJ2-1, with D possibly TRBD2 on 6 matching bases. This CDR3 region has 17 residues. In germline, CDR1 is DFQATT, CDR2 SNEGSKA (reference sequence). Trimming took off 5 bases at V and 1 base at J, with 21 bases between the two ends. CDR3 residues: CSAERKGLPASYNEQFF. Written as DNA, the CDR3 is TGCAGTGCTGAGAGAAAGGGACTCCCGGCGTCCTACAATGAGCAGTTCTTC.

This clonotype came up a few times. The CDR3 loop is CASSVSWQGFYEQYF. The CDR3 DNA reads TGTGCCAGCAGCGTATCGTGGCAGGGGTTTTACGAGCAGTACTTC. The chain combines TRBV9 with TRBJ2-7; a possible D gene is TRBD1 (6 bases). The V end was cut by 1 base, the J end by 4 bases, with 15 bases between. Germline V gene lookup returns CDR1 SGDLS and CDR2 YYNGEE. The CDR3 sequence is 15 residues long.

The V gene is TRBV5-5, the J gene TRBJ1-5; unclear D gene. Germline CDR1 is SGHKS and CDR2 is YYEKEE (reference sequence). The CDR3 spans 13 residues. The V and J ends lost 4 bases and 5 bases respectively, with 10 bases between them. DNA of the CDR3: TGTGCCAGCAGCAAACTTTTTGATCAGCCCCAGCATTTT. It codes for CASSKLFDQPQHF.

This clonotype has only a few counts. The chain recombines TRBV20-1 with TRBJ2-7; D not certain. V was shortened by 5 bases and J by 3 bases, with 20 bases between the two germline ends. The CDR3 extends over 15 amino acids. The germline CDR1 and CDR2 sequences are DFQATT and SNEGSKA (reference sequence). The CDR3 DNA is TGCAGTGCTCGCCCTCCGGGCGCGGCCTTCTACGAGCAGTACTTC. Residues: CSARPPGAAFYEQYF.

The chain carries TRBV4-1 and TRBJ2-3; D may correspond to TRBD1 or TRBD2 (5 bases each). CDR1 and CDR2 from the germline V gene are MGHRA and YSYEKL. This CDR3 contains 15 residues. The V end was cut by 1 base, the J end by 3 bases, with 11 bases between. CDR3 in amino acids: CASSQGDRVTDTQYF. The DNA for the CDR3 is TGCGCCAGCAGCCAAGGGGACCGAGTAACAGATACGCAGTATTTT.

This clonotype was seen repeatedly, ten times or more. The V and J genes are TRBV6-2 or TRBV6-3 and TRBJ2-5, with D perhaps TRBD2 (6 bases). There are 13 residues in the CDR3. Trimming removed 6 bases at V and 4 bases at J, with 12 bases between. Germline V lookup: CDR1 MNHEY, CDR2 SVGEGT. The chain's CDR3 is CASSAGGGETQYF. CDR3 in DNA: TGTGCCAGCAGCGCCGGGGGAGGAGAGACCCAGTACTTC.

As regards this clonotype: The final CDR3 position lacks the conserved phenylalanine or tryptophan, pointing to a likely read error. This sequence joins TRBV9 and TRBJ2-7, with TRBD1 identical over 11 bases. The CDR3 spans 15 residues. CDR1 and CDR2 from the germline V gene are SGDLS and YYNGEE. V trimming: 0 bases; J trimming: 7 bases; junction bases outside the gene matches: 6. CDR3 sequence (DNA): TGTGCCAGCAGCGTAGACTCCGGGACAGGGGGGGAGCAGTACCTC. It specifies CASSVDSGTGGEQYL.

This clonotype was counted many times. The chain is built from TRBV30 and TRBJ2-7, with unresolved D. Trimming cost V 3 bases and J 4 bases, with 10 bases left between them. The CDR3 is made up of 12 amino acids. CDR1 and CDR2 from the germline V gene are GTSNPN and SVGIG (reference sequence). This CDR3 reads CAWSSFPYEQYF. CDR3 coding DNA: TGTGCCTGGAGCTCTTTCCCTTACGAGCAGTACTTC.

This clonotype was recorded a few times. The V and J genes are TRBV18 and TRBJ1-1; the D is unclear. CDR1 and CDR2 (germline): KGHSH, LQKENI. Between the trimmed V and J ends, which lost 3 bases and 0 bases, there was a span of 20 bases. The CDR3 extends over 18 amino acids. The DNA for the CDR3 is TGTGCCAGCTCACCCGAGGCAAGCTTCCGAATCATGAACACTGAAGCTTTCTTT. Its protein product is CASSPEASFRIMNTEAFF.

This rearrangement joins TRBV5-1 to TRBJ1-6; D is possibly TRBD1 (5 bases). Germline V CDR1 and CDR2: SGHRS, YFSETQ. Trimming stripped 4 bases from V and 7 bases from J, with 15 bases between. The CDR3 extends over 15 amino acids. This CDR3 is CASSPTTVTNSPLHF. Written as DNA, the CDR3 is TGCGCCAGCAGCCCTACGACAGTTACCAATTCACCCCTCCACTTT.

The chain employs TRBV14 and TRBJ2-1; 11 bases match TRBD1. Germline V gene lookup returns CDR1 SGHDN and CDR2 FVKESK. CDR3 size: 15 residues. Trimming at V came to 6 bases and at J to 5 bases, leaving 6 bases not matched to a gene. This CDR3 is CASRQRGQGDNEQFF. CDR3 sequence (DNA): TGTGCCAGCAGACAAAGGGGACAGGGGGACAATGAGCAGTTCTTC.

This clonotype was counted only a few times. The rearrangement uses TRBV7-3 and TRBJ2-1, with D maybe TRBD2 (6 bases). This CDR3 is built from 16 residues. The germline V gene encodes CDR1 SGHTA and CDR2 FQGTGA. Trimming took off 1 base at V and 5 bases at J, with 15 bases between the two ends. The CDR3 is CASSLIPGSVNNEQFF. The CDR3 DNA follows: TGTGCCAGCAGCTTAATACCCGGGAGTGTCAACAATGAGCAGTTCTTC.

At least ten counts were recorded for this clonotype. The chain combines TRBV20-1 with TRBJ2-7, with 7 positions matching TRBD2. The CDR3 loop spans 15 amino acids. The trim removed 0 bases at V and 0 bases at J, leaving 5 bases unmatched. Germline CDR1 DFQATT, CDR2 SNEGSKA (reference sequence). The CDR3 protein is CSARDFTSVSYEQYF. As DNA, the CDR3 is TGCAGTGCTAGAGATTTCACTAGCGTCTCCTACGAGCAGTACTTC.

The rearrangement uses TRBV6-2 or TRBV6-3 and TRBJ1-5; weak D call: TRBD1 (5 bases). The CDR3 spans 13 residues. Deletions cut 6 bases from V and 9 bases from J, with 15 bases between. CDR1 is MNHEY, CDR2 SVGEGT, per germline. CDR3 region: CASSQDKVGPQHF. The CDR3 DNA reads TGTGCCAGCAGCCAGGACAAGGTGGGGCCCCAGCATTTT.

The chain carries TRBV30 and TRBJ2-6; 12 bases are shared with TRBD1. Germline V gives CDR1 GTSNPN, CDR2 SVGIG (reference sequence). CDR3 length: 17 amino acids. Losses at the gene ends were 3 bases for V and 3 bases for J; bases not matched to a gene: 6. The CDR3 coding sequence is TGTGCCTGGAGGACCCGGGACAGGGGGCGTGGGGCCAACGTCCTGACTTTC. It yields the protein CAWRTRDRGRGANVLTF.

The chain uses TRBV19 and TRBJ2-6, with D perhaps TRBD1 (6 bases). Germline V gene lookup returns CDR1 LNHDA and CDR2 SQIVND (reference sequence). V lost 3 bases to trimming and J lost 5 bases, with 14 bases between them. The CDR3 totals 16 residues. The CDR3 sequence is CASSIDRRIRANVLTF. Here the CDR3 DNA reads TGTGCCAGTAGTATCGACAGGAGAATCCGGGCCAACGTCCTGACTTTC.